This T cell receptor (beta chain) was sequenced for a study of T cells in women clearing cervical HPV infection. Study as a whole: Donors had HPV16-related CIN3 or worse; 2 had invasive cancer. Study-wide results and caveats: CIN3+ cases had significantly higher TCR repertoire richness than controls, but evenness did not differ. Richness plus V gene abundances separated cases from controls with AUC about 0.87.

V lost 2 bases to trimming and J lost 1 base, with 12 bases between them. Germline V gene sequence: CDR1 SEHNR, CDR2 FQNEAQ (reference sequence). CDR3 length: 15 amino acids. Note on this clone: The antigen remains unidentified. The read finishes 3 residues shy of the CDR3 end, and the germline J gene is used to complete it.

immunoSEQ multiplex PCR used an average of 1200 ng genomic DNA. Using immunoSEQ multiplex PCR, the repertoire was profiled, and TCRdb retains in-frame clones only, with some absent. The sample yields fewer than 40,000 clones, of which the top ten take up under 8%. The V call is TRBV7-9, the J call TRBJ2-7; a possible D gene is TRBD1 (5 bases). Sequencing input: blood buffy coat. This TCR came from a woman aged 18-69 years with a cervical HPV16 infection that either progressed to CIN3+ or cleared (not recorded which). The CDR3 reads CASSLQGTISYEQYF. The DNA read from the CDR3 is TGTGCCAGCAGCTTACAGGGTACAATATCCTACGAG.